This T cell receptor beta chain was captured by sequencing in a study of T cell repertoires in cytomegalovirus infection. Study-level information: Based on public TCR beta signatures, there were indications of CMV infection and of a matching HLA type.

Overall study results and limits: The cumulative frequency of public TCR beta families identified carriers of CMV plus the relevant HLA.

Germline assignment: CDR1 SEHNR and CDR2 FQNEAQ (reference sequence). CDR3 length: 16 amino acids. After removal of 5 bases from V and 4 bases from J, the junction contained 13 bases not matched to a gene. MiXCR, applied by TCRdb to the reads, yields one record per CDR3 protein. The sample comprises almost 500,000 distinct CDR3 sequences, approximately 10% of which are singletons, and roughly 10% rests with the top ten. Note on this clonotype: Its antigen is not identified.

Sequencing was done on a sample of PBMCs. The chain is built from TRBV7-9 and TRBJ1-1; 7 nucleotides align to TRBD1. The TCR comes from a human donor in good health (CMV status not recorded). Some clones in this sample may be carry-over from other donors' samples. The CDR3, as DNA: TGTGCCAGCAGCCCGCCGGGACAGACAGGCGGCACTGAAGCTTTCTTT. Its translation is CASSPPGQTGGTEAFF. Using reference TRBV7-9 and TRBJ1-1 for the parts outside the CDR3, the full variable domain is DTGVSQNPRHKITKRGQNVTFRCDPISEHNRLYWYRQTLGQGPEFLTYFQNEAQLEKSRLLSDRFSAERPKGSFSTLEIQRTEQGDSAMYLCASSPPGQTGGTEAFFGQGTRLTVV.